The 16 T cell receptor beta chains below were found in one sample sequenced in a study of PD-1 blockade in classical Hodgkin lymphoma. Using immunoSEQ multiplex PCR, the repertoire was profiled, and TCRdb retains in-frame clones only, with some absent. The table includes more than 25,000 clones, around 83% detected once. This sample's time point: cycle 4 day 1 (C4D1), after more than five weeks of nivolumab. All trial patients relapsed after autologous stem cell transplantation. Purified CD4+ T cells were obtained from thawed PBMCs through magnetic negative selection. The input for sequencing was CD4+ T cells from blood, taken before the fourth cycle of nivolumab. The receptors originated from a human donor with classical Hodgkin lymphoma.

The chain joins TRBV21-1 to TRBJ2-7. TRBV21-1 is given as a pseudogene. This CDR3 contains 10 residues. CDR3 region: CASRFYEQYF. The DNA for the CDR3 is TGTGCCAGCAGGTTCTACGAGCAGTACTTC.

This clone was detected only once. This sequence joins TRBV19 and TRBJ1-2; D might be TRBD1 (5 bases). With 10 bases removed from V and 3 bases from J, the gap between germline ends came to 9 bases. The CDR3 consists of 11 residues. Per germline, CDR1 LNHDA and CDR2 SQIVND (reference sequence). The CDR3 nucleotides read TGTGCCACCCTACAGGACTATGGCTACACCTTC. Translating gives CATLQDYGYTF.

The chain couples TRBV5-3 to TRBJ1-2, with 9 nucleotides matching TRBD1. TRBV5-3 is labeled an ORF, and its function is uncertain. Trimming at V came to 0 bases and at J to 4 bases, leaving 22 bases not matched to a gene. The CDR3 runs 21 residues. This CDR3 reads CARSLDPGQGLLELGFYGYTF. The CDR3 DNA sequence: TGTGCCAGAAGCTTGGACCCCGGACAGGGGCTCTTGGAACTCGGGTTCTATGGCTACACCTTC.

The chain recombines TRBV5-1 with TRBJ2-1; 7 bases line up with TRBD2. Unmatched junction bases numbered 7, after V lost 4 bases and J lost 0 bases. Germline lookup yields CDR1 SGHRS and CDR2 YFSETQ. The CDR3 sequence is 16 residues long. In nucleotides, the CDR3 is TGCGCCAGCAGCCGAAACGGGAGGAGCTCCTACAATGAGCAGTTCTTC. This translates into CASSRNGRSSYNEQFF.

The V gene is TRBV18, the J gene TRBJ2-5; no reliable D call. Germline CDR1 and CDR2: KGHSH and LQKENI. Trimming cost V 6 bases and J 4 bases, with 9 bases left between them. The CDR3 has 12 amino acids. This chain's CDR3 is CASSRKGETQYF. The CDR3 region has the DNA TGTGCCAGCTCCCGAAAAGGAGAGACCCAGTACTTC.

The chain links TRBV5-1 to TRBJ1-4; D unclear. Germline V gene lookup returns CDR1 SGHRS and CDR2 YFSETQ. The CDR3 contains 16 residues. Deletions cut 0 bases from V and 6 bases from J, with 15 bases between. CDR3 sequence: CASSLALGKNHEKLFF. The CDR3 DNA reads as TGCGCCAGCAGCTTGGCTCTAGGGAAGAACCATGAAAAACTGTTTTTT.

The rearrangement joins TRBV28 to TRBJ1-5; possibly TRBD1 for D (6 bases). Trimming shortened V by 6 bases and J by 9 bases, and 18 bases separated the two germline ends. The germline gives CDR1 MDHEN, CDR2 SYDVKM. The CDR3 has 14 amino acids. CDR3 bases: TGTGCCAGCAGGGGGGGCAGCGGATCGACGCCCCAGCATTTT. Its protein product is CASRGGSGSTPQHF.

The chain links TRBV7-2 to TRBJ1-4; TRBD1 agrees at 7 bases. Germline CDR1 is SGHTA and CDR2 is FQGNSA. The CDR3 is 15 residues long. J lost 0 bases, V lost 6 bases, and 4 bases had no gene match. This CDR3 is CASSKGQTTNEKLFF. CDR3 in DNA: TGTGCCAGCAGTAAGGGACAGACAACTAATGAAAAACTGTTTTTT.

The CDR3 is CSAGGAARTDTQYF. DNA for the CDR3: TGCAGCGCCGGAGGGGCGGCCAGGACAGATACGCAGTATTTT. The chain is built from TRBV29-1 and TRBJ2-3, with D possibly being TRBD2 (6 bases). V shed 7 bases and J shed 3 bases, with 17 bases lying between them. Germline assignment: CDR1 SQVTM and CDR2 ANQGSEA. The CDR3 sequence is 14 residues long.

The chain employs TRBV29-1 and TRBJ2-1; 12 bases line up with TRBD1. CDR3 size: 15 residues. The germline V gene encodes CDR1 SQVTM and CDR2 ANQGSEA. Losses at the gene ends were 4 bases for V and 6 bases for J; bases not matched to a gene: 7. CDR3 DNA sequence: TGCAGCGTTGTCTGGTGGGACAGGGGGCCCAATGAGCAGTTCTTC. It yields the protein CSVVWWDRGPNEQFF.

The rearrangement links TRBV28 to TRBJ1-4; D is unclear. CDR3 length: 12 residues. Between the trimmed V and J ends, which lost 10 bases and 7 bases, there was a span of 13 bases. CDR1 and CDR2 from the germline V gene are MDHEN and SYDVKM. CDR3 coding DNA: TGTGCCACCGAGGGAATGGGTGAAAAACTGTTTTTT. Translating gives CATEGMGEKLFF. The whole variable domain, remainder taken from reference TRBV28 and TRBJ1-4, is DVKVTQSSRYLVKRTGEKVFLECVQDMDHENMFWYRQDPGLGLRLIYFSYDVKMKEKGDIPEGYSVSREKKERFSLILESASTNQTSMYLCATEGMGEKLFFGSGTQLSVL.

This clone showed up just a few times. This chain uses TRBV11-2 with TRBJ2-7; 7 bases line up with TRBD2. Germline values: CDR1 SGHAT, CDR2 FQNNGV. The CDR3 length is 14 residues. The V and J ends lost 5 bases and 2 bases, in that order; junction bases with no gene match: 6. Written as DNA, the CDR3 is TGTGCCAGCAGCCAGTTGCGGGAGCCCTACGAGCAGTACTTC. The encoded protein is CASSQLREPYEQYF.

The chain couples TRBV27 to TRBJ2-5; D is possibly TRBD1 or TRBD2 (5 bases each). The germline CDR1 and CDR2 sequences are MNHEY and SMNVEV (reference sequence). The CDR3 covers 15 residues. The V and J ends lost 6 bases and 2 bases respectively, with 16 bases between them. CDR3 sequence: CASRPPGRKQETQYF. CDR3 DNA: TGTGCCAGCAGACCGCCGGGACGGAAACAAGAGACCCAGTACTTC.

J is TRBJ1-1 and V is TRBV4-2, with D possibly TRBD1 on 5 matching bases. Germline V gene lookup returns CDR1 LGHNA and CDR2 YNFKEQ. V was trimmed by 4 bases and J by 11 bases, leaving 20 bases between them. The CDR3 is 14 amino acids. The CDR3 bases are TGTGCCAGCAGCCCCTACGGGGCCTTTACCGGGGCTTTCTTT. Amino acids: CASSPYGAFTGAFF.

The V and J genes are TRBV7-9 and TRBJ1-4, with D tentatively TRBD1 (5 bases). Between the trimmed V and J ends, which lost 2 bases and 2 bases, there was a span of 9 bases. The CDR3 runs to 15 residues. In germline, CDR1 is SEHNR, CDR2 FQNEAQ (reference sequence). CDR3 bases: TGTGCCAGCAGCTTATGGGGGGACACTAATGAAAAACTGTTTTTT. As protein: CASSLWGDTNEKLFF.

The chain employs TRBV19 and TRBJ2-7; TRBD2 matches at 7 bases. V lost 2 bases, J lost 4 bases, and 8 bases stayed unmatched. The CDR3 runs 15 residues. Germline lookup yields CDR1 LNHDA and CDR2 SQIVND (reference sequence). This CDR3 reads CASSIPLAGVYEQYF. The DNA for the CDR3 is TGTGCCAGTAGTATACCCCTTGCGGGAGTGTACGAGCAGTACTTC.